Below are 18 T cell receptor beta chains sequenced from a single sample in a study of early T cells in non-severe SARS-CoV-2 infection. MiXCR, applied by TCRdb to the 5' RACE reads, yields one record per CDR3 protein. The sample carries 65,000 to 95,000 distinct CDR3 sequences, more than 9% recorded once. Sequencing was done on a sample of whole blood. The receptors were gathered from an adult who was a healthcare worker with PCR-confirmed SARS-CoV-2 infection or an uninfected control (not recorded which).

The V gene is TRBV28, the J gene TRBJ2-7; D is ambiguous. Germline V lookup: CDR1 MDHEN, CDR2 SYDVKM. The V and J ends lost 6 bases and 7 bases respectively, with 19 bases between them. This CDR3 has 14 residues. The CDR3 sequence is CASSPVGPVLEQYF. For the CDR3, the DNA is TGTGCCAGCAGCCCGGTCGGACCCGTTCTGGAGCAGTACTTC.

Many counts were recorded for this clonotype. The J gene is TRBJ2-7, the V gene TRBV5-1, with D perhaps TRBD2 (6 bases). V gave up 2 bases and J gave up 0 bases, with 9 bases separating them. From germline, CDR1 is SGHRS and CDR2 YFSETQ. CDR3 length: 14 amino acids. This CDR3 is CASSFHGSSYEQYF. In DNA form, the CDR3 reads TGCGCCAGCAGCTTCCACGGGAGCTCCTACGAGCAGTACTTC. The full variable domain, with the rest looked up from reference TRBV5-1 and TRBJ2-7, is KAGVTQTPRYLIKTRGQQVTLSCSPISGHRSVSWYQQTPGQGLQFLFEYFSETQRNKGNFPGRFSGRQFSNSRSEMNVSTLELGDSALYLCASSFHGSSYEQYFGPGTRLTVT.

This clonotype turned up a few times. The V gene is TRBV10-3, the J gene TRBJ2-5, with a tentative D call TRBD2 (6 bases). This CDR3 contains 14 residues. Trimming shortened V by 11 bases and J by 3 bases, and 19 bases separated the two germline ends. Germline V gene sequence: CDR1 ENHRY, CDR2 SYGVKD. The CDR3: CAVGLAGGKETQYF. The CDR3 bases are TGTGCCGTCGGCTTGGCCGGGGGTAAAGAGACCCAGTACTTC.

This clonotype was observed at least ten times. This chain joins TRBV28 and TRBJ1-6, with D uncertain. Germline V gene sequence: CDR1 MDHEN, CDR2 SYDVKM. This CDR3 has 15 amino acids. The ends were cut back, 8 bases at V and 4 bases at J, with 15 bases in the middle. CDR3 residues: CASLPGVLYNSPLHF. Here the CDR3 DNA reads TGTGCCAGCCTTCCCGGGGTCCTTTATAATTCACCCCTCCACTTT. The whole variable domain, filled in from reference TRBV28 and TRBJ1-6, reads DVKVTQSSRYLVKRTGEKVFLECVQDMDHENMFWYRQDPGLGLRLIYFSYDVKMKEKGDIPEGYSVSREKKERFSLILESASTNQTSMYLCASLPGVLYNSPLHFGNGTRLTVT.

The table lists this clonotype with many counts. The chain uses TRBV20-1 and TRBJ2-7, with 8 positions matching TRBD1. This CDR3 comprises 14 residues. Germline V gene lookup returns CDR1 DFQATT and CDR2 SNEGSKA (reference sequence). V trimming: 3 bases; J trimming: 4 bases; junction bases outside the gene matches: 8. The CDR3 DNA sequence: TGCAGTGCTAGCGGACAGGGAATTCGGTACGAGCAGTACTTC. Translation: CSASGQGIRYEQYF.

This sequence joins TRBV12-3 or TRBV12-4 and TRBJ2-3; no clear D gene. V shed 2 bases and J shed 0 bases, with 12 bases lying between them. This CDR3 spans 16 amino acids. CDR3 in DNA: TGTGCCAGCAGTTTAATACCACAAATTAGCACAGATACGCAGTATTTT. This gives the protein CASSLIPQISTDTQYF.

This clonotype was detected a few times. The chain has TRBV4-1 and TRBJ2-4, with D unclear. This CDR3 spans 17 amino acids. CDR1 and CDR2 (germline): MGHRA, YSYEKL. V lost 2 bases and J lost 0, with 14 bases in between. CDR3 nucleotides: TGCGCCAGCAGCCAACCCGGGCAACAGATAGCCAAAAACATTCAGTACTTC. Translating it yields CASSQPGQQIAKNIQYF.

This chain links TRBV20-1 with TRBJ2-2, with D tentatively TRBD1 (6 bases). This CDR3 has 15 residues. V was cut by 5 bases and J by 2 bases, with 15 bases left in between. Germline values: CDR1 DFQATT, CDR2 SNEGSKA (reference sequence). CDR3 nucleotide sequence: TGCAGTGCTTCAAGGTGGGGGCGAAACACCGGGGAGCTGTTTTTT. Translating gives CSASRWGRNTGELFF.

This clonotype was seen repeatedly, ten times or more. The V call is TRBV27, the J call TRBJ1-5; weak D call: TRBD1 (5 bases). Germline values: CDR1 MNHEY, CDR2 SMNVEV (reference sequence). V lost 5 bases, J lost 4 bases, and 18 bases lay in between. This CDR3 spans 16 amino acids. The CDR3 loop is CASSPTRGGRNQPQHF. DNA of the CDR3: TGTGCCAGCAGTCCAACCCGCGGGGGGAGGAATCAGCCCCAGCATTTT.

This clonotype showed up many times. The chain joins TRBV12-3 or TRBV12-4 to TRBJ2-5; no firm D call. Trimming cost V 7 bases and J 2 bases, with 14 bases left between them. This CDR3 has 14 residues. The chain's CDR3 is CASTVQGLQETQYF. CDR3 sequence (DNA): TGTGCCAGCACCGTTCAAGGGTTACAAGAGACCCAGTACTTC.

At least ten counts were recorded for this clonotype. This chain links TRBV13 with TRBJ2-5, with D maybe TRBD1 (6 bases). The germline V gene has CDR1 PRHDT and CDR2 FYEKMQ (reference sequence). CDR3 size: 14 residues. The V and J ends lost 5 bases and 5 bases respectively, with 15 bases between them. The CDR3 coding sequence is TGTGCCAGCAGCCGAAGGGACGGACAGGAGACCCAGTACTTC. Translated: CASSRRDGQETQYF.

At least ten counts were recorded for this clonotype. V and J are TRBV5-6 and TRBJ2-3; either TRBD1 or TRBD2 may supply D (5 bases each). This CDR3 region has 16 residues. Between the trimmed V and J ends, which lost 1 base and 2 bases, there was a span of 14 bases. From germline, CDR1 is SGHDT and CDR2 YYEEEE. Here the CDR3 DNA reads TGTGCCAGCAGCTTGTCACCGGGGACGGCCACAGATACGCAGTATTTT. It specifies CASSLSPGTATDTQYF.

This clonotype turned up a few times. CDR3 amino acids: CASSADKNTGELFF. The CDR3 DNA is TGTGCCAGCAGTGCGGACAAGAACACCGGGGAGCTGTTTTTT. The V and J genes are TRBV2 and TRBJ2-2, with D possibly matching TRBD1 (5 bases). Per the germline V gene, CDR1 is SNHLY and CDR2 is FYNNEI. Deletions cut 4 bases from V and 1 base from J, with 7 bases between. This CDR3 spans 14 amino acids.

This clonotype was picked up many times. This chain joins TRBV28 and TRBJ2-1; a weak D match, TRBD1 (6 bases). This CDR3 contains 15 residues. V lost 5 bases and J lost 2, with 13 bases in between. Germline-derived CDR1 and CDR2 are MDHEN and SYDVKM. CDR3 sequence: CASSQTGLPYNEQFF. The CDR3 DNA sequence: TGTGCCAGCAGTCAAACAGGGTTACCCTACAATGAGCAGTTCTTC.

This clonotype was found many times. The chain joins TRBV28 to TRBJ2-7; 11 bases are shared with TRBD1. Germline V CDR1 and CDR2: MDHEN, SYDVKM. V shed 5 bases, J shed 4 bases, and the junction held 10 bases outside the gene matches. This CDR3 is 16 amino acids long. This chain's CDR3 is CASSLRTGGVGYEQYF. CDR3 nucleotide sequence: TGTGCCAGCAGTCTAAGGACAGGGGGCGTCGGGTACGAGCAGTACTTC.

The table lists this clonotype with a few counts. The chain employs TRBV4-2 and TRBJ2-7, with 8 nucleotides matching TRBD2. The CDR3 sequence is 15 residues long. The ends lost 3 bases at V and 5 bases at J; junction bases unmatched: 9. The germline V gene encodes CDR1 LGHNA and CDR2 YNFKEQ. The CDR3 loop reads CASSQSLAGSHEQYF. CDR3 nucleotide sequence: TGTGCCAGCAGCCAGAGCTTAGCGGGAAGCCACGAGCAGTACTTC.

This clonotype was seen many times. The chain has TRBV5-5 and TRBJ1-1; tentative D call: TRBD1 (5 bases). V lost 0 bases and J 2 bases, leaving 11 bases between the germline ends. Germline V gives CDR1 SGHKS, CDR2 YYEKEE (reference sequence). This CDR3 region has 15 residues. CDR3 region: CASSLVQGPNTEAFF. CDR3 DNA sequence: TGTGCCAGCAGCTTGGTTCAGGGACCTAACACTGAAGCTTTCTTT. Full variable domain (rest looked up from reference TRBV5-5 and TRBJ1-1): DAGVTQSPTHLIKTRGQQVTLRCSPISGHKSVSWYQQVLGQGPQFIFQYYEKEERGRGNFPDRFSARQFPNYSSELNVNALLLGDSALYLCASSLVQGPNTEAFFGQGTRLTVV.

The CDR3 region is CASRDSRNTDTQYF. In DNA form, the CDR3 reads TGTGCCAGCAGGGACAGCCGAAACACAGATACGCAGTATTTT. The chain carries TRBV13 and TRBJ2-3, with D possibly matching TRBD1 (6 bases). V was trimmed by 6 bases and J by 2 bases, leaving 12 bases between them. The CDR3 runs to 14 residues. Germline assignment: CDR1 PRHDT and CDR2 FYEKMQ (reference sequence).